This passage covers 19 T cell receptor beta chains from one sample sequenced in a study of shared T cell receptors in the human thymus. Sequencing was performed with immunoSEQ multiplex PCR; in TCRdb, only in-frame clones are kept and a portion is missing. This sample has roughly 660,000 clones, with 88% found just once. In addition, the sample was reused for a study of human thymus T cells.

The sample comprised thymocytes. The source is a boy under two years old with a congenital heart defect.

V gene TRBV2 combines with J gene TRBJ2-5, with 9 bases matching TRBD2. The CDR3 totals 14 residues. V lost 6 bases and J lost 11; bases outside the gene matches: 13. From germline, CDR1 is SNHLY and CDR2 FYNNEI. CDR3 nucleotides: TGTGCCAGCAGGAATATTAGCGGGAGCGTGGGGCAGTACTTC. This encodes CASRNISGSVGQYF.

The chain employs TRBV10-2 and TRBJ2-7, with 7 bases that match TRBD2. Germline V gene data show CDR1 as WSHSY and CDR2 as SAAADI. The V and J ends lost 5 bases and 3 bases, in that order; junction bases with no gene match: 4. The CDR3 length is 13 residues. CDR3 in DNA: TGCGCCAGCAGTCGCGGGAGATTCTACGAGCAGTACTTC. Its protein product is CASSRGRFYEQYF.

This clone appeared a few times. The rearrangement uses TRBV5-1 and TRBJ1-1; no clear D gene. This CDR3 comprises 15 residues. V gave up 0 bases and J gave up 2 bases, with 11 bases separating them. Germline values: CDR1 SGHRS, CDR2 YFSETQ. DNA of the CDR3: TGCGCCAGCAGCTTGGGGGGAGGGTATAACACTGAAGCTTTCTTT. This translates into CASSLGGGYNTEAFF.

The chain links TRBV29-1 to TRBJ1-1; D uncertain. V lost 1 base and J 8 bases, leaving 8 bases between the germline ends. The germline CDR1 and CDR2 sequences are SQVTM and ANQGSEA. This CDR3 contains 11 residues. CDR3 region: CSVEGTAEAFF. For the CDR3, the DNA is TGCAGCGTTGAAGGGACTGCAGAAGCTTTCTTT.

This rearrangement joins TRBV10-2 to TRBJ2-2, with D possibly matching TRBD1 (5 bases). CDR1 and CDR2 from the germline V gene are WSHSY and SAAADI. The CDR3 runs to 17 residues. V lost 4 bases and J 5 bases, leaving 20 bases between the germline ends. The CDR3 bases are TGCGCCAGCAGTGTAAGAAAACAGGAGTCGAGGACCGGGGAGCTGTTTTTT. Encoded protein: CASSVRKQESRTGELFF.

CDR3 sequence reads: CAWIPRYSYNEQFF. DNA of the CDR3: TGTGCCTGGATCCCGCGGTACTCCTACAATGAGCAGTTCTTC. The chain uses TRBV30 and TRBJ2-1, with D unresolved. Trimming took off 4 bases at V and 0 bases at J, with 10 bases between the two ends. The germline V gene encodes CDR1 GTSNPN and CDR2 SVGIG (reference sequence). The CDR3 totals 14 residues.

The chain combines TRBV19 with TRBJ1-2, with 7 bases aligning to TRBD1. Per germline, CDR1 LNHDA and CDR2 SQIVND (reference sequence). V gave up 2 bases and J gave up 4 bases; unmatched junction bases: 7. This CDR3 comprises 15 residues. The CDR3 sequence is CASSIKEGAGYGYTF. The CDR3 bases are TGTGCCAGTAGTATAAAGGAGGGGGCCGGCTATGGCTACACCTTC.

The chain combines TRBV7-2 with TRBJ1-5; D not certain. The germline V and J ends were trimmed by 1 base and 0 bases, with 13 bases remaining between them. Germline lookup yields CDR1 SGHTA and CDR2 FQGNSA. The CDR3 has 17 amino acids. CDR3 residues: CASSLEQLLYSNQPQHF. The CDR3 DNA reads TGTGCCAGCAGCTTAGAACAGCTCCTCTATAGCAATCAGCCCCAGCATTTT.

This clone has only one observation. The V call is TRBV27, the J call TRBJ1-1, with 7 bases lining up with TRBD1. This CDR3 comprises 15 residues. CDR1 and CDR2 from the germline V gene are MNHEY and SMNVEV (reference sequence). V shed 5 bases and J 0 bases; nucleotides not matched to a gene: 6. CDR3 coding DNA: TGTGCCAGCAGTCCCAGGGGGAAGATGAACACTGAAGCTTTCTTT. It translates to CASSPRGKMNTEAFF.

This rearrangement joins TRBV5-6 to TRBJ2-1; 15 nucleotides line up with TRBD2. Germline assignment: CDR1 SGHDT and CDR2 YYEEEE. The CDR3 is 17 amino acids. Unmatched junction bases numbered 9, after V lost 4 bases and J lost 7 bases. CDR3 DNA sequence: TGTGCCAGCAGCAAAGGACTAGCGGGAGGGCCTGGTAATGAGCAGTTCTTC. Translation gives CASSKGLAGGPGNEQFF.

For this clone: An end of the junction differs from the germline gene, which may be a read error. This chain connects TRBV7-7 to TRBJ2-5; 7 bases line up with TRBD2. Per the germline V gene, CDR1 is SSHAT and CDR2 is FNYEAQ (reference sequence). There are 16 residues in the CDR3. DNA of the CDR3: TGTGCTAGCAGCTTAGAGTGGGCGGGAGAGGTTGAGACCCAGTACTTC. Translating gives CASSLEWAGEVETQYF.

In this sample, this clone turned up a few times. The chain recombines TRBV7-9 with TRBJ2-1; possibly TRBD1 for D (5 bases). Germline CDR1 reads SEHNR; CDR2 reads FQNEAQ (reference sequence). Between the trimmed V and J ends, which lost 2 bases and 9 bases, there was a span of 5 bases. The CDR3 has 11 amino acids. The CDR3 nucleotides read TGTGCCAGCAGCTTAAGGGGTGAGCAGTTCTTC. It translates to CASSLRGEQFF.

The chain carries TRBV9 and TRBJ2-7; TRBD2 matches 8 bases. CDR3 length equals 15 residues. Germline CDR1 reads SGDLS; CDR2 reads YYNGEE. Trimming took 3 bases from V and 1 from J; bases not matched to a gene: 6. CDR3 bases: TGTGCCAGCAGCGCAAGCGGGAGCGATTCCTACGAGCAGTACTTC. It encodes CASSASGSDSYEQYF.

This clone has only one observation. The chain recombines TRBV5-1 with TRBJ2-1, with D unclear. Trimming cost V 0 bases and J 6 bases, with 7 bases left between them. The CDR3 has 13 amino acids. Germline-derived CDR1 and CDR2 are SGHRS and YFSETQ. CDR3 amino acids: CASSLALSNEQFF. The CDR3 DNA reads TGCGCCAGCAGCTTGGCACTGTCCAATGAGCAGTTCTTC.

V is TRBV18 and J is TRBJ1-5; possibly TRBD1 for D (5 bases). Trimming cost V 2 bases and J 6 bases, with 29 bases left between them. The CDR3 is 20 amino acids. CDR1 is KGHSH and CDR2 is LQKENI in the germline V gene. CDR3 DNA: TGTGCCAGCTCACCATTCGATGGCCCTCCAGTGAGACAGATAATTCAGCCCCAGCATTTT. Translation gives CASSPFDGPPVRQIIQPQHF. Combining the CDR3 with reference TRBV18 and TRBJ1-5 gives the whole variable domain NAGVMQNPRHLVRRRGQEARLRCSPMKGHSHVYWYRQLPEEGLKFMVYLQKENIIDESGMPKERFSAEFPKEGPSILRIQQVVRGDSAAYFCASSPFDGPPVRQIIQPQHFGDGTRLSIL.

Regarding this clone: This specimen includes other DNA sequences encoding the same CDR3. The CDR3 DNA follows: TGCGCCAGCAGCCCCGGGACTAGCGGCCTGGCACTGGCAGAGACCCAGTACTTC. Translated: CASSPGTSGLALAETQYF. V usage is TRBV5-1 and J usage is TRBJ2-5, with TRBD2 identical over 11 bases. The length of the CDR3 is 18 residues. Germline CDR1 SGHRS, CDR2 YFSETQ. Trimming cost V 4 bases and J 4 bases; bases outside gene matches: 15. The full variable domain, with the rest looked up from reference TRBV5-1 and TRBJ2-5, is KAGVTQTPRYLIKTRGQQVTLSCSPISGHRSVSWYQQTPGQGLQFLFEYFSETQRNKGNFPGRFSGRQFSNSRSEMNVSTLELGDSALYLCASSPGTSGLALAETQYFGPGTRLLVL.

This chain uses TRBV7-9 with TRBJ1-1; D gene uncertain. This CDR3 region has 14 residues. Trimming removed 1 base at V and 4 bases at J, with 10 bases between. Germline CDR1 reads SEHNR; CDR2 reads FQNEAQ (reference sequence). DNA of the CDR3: TGTGCCAGCAGCTTAGGGAATTACAGCACTGAAGCTTTCTTT. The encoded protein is CASSLGNYSTEAFF. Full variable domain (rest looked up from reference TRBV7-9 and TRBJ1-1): DTGVSQNPRHKITKRGQNVTFRCDPISEHNRLYWYRQTLGQGPEFLTYFQNEAQLEKSRLLSDRFSAERPKGSFSTLEIQRTEQGDSAMYLCASSLGNYSTEAFFGQGTRLTVV.

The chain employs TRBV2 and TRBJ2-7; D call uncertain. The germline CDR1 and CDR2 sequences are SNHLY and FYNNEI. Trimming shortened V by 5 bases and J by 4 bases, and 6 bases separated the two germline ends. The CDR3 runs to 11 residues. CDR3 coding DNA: TGTGCCAGCAGTCTAGGATACGAGCAGTACTTC. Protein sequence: CASSLGYEQYF.

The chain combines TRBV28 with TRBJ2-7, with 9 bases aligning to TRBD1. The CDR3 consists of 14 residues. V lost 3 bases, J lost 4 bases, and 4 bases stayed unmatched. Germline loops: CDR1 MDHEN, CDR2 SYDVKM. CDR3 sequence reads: CASSFGDRDYEQYF. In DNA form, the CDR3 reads TGTGCCAGCAGTTTCGGGGACAGGGATTACGAGCAGTACTTC.